The present T cell receptor beta chain was sequenced within a study of blood T cell repertoires in COVID-19. Study overall: Whether acute or convalescent, the COVID-19 samples came from the United States, Italy and Spain.

Categorization into cohorts depended on clinical history that participants reported. Participants in the exposed group had met a COVID-19 case in the 2 weeks before joining the study. This CDR3 region has 15 residues. Trimming cost V 8 bases and J 0 bases, with 16 bases left between them. CDR1 is MNHEY, CDR2 SVGAGI, per germline. This clone appeared a single time. Authors' methods: Researchers report that nucleated cell counts were estimated from reference gene primer amplification. Clones were read by immunoSEQ multiplex PCR, and TCRdb kept only the in-frame ones, dropping some. The V and J calls and the clone size are those of that table, but D and trimming were determined from the DNA. The sample has hundreds of thousands of clones, around 83% seen once.

The rearrangement links TRBV6-5 to TRBJ1-1, with D possibly being TRBD1 (6 bases). This sequence was found in a man aged 35 to 55 who had been exposed to COVID-19. The material sequenced was PBMCs or T cells enriched from blood (not recorded which). The chain's CDR3 is CASLRGSSMNTEAFF. As DNA, the CDR3 is TGTGCCAGCCTAAGGGGGAGCTCCATGAACACTGAAGCTTTCTTT.